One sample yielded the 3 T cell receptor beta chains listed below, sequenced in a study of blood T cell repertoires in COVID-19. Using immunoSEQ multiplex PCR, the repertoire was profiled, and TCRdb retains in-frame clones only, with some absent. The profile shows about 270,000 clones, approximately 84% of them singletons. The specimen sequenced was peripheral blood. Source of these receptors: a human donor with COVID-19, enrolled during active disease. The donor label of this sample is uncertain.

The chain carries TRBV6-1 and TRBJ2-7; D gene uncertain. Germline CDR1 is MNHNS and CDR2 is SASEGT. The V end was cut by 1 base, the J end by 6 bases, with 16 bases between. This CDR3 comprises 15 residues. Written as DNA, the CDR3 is TGTGCCAGCAGTGAAGTCTTCCCAATTAGTGCCGAGCAGTACTTC. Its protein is CASSEVFPISAEQYF.

For the CDR3, the DNA is TGTGCCAGCAGCCTCCGACAGGCAACTAATGAAAAACTGTTTTTT. Amino acids: CASSLRQATNEKLFF. J is TRBJ1-4 and V is TRBV3-1 (or the pseudogene TRBV3-2), with D perhaps TRBD1 (6 bases). CDR1 is LGHDT, CDR2 YNNKEL, per germline (reference sequence). CDR3 length: 15 amino acids. V lost 4 bases and J lost 0, with 9 bases in between.

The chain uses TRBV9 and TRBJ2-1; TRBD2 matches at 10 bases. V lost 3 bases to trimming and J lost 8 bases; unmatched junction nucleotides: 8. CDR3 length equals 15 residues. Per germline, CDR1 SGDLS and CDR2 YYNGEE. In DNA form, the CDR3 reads TGTGCCAGCAGCGGGAGCGGGAGGGCCTCCGATGAGCAGTTCTTC. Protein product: CASSGSGRASDEQFF. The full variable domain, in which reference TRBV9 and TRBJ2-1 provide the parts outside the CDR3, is DSGVTQTPKHLITATGQRVTLRCSPRSGDLSVYWYQQSLDQGLQFLIQYYNGEERAKGNILERFSAQQFPDLHSELNLSSLELGDSALYFCASSGSGRASDEQFFGPGTRLTVL.